This T cell receptor (beta chain) was found in a study of CD8+ T cells in alopecia areata. Findings and limits, study-wide: Amid tofacitinib therapy, many expanded lesional clones stayed present in scalp and blood.

Specified treatment: oral pan-JAK inhibitor, 5-10 mg twice daily. Reverse transcription of extracted RNA yielded cDNA, which provided the sequencing template. TCRdb keeps only in-frame clones here, not all; method: immunoSEQ multiplex PCR. Found here are about 94,000 clones, around 71% of them singletons; the top ten hold roughly a sixth. This clone was seen more than once but under ten times. Antigen: not known. The V end was cut by 1 base, the J end by 6 bases, with 9 bases between. The CDR3 extends over 13 amino acids. Germline V gene sequence: CDR1 SNHLY, CDR2 FYNNEI. The rearrangement links TRBV2 to TRBJ1-1; D not resolved. This TCR was recovered from a human donor with alopecia areata. The sample here was CD8+ T cells sorted from blood, taken around week 42, from a patient treated with tofacitinib. CDR3 sequence (DNA): TGTGCCAGCAGTGAAGGTTACGGCGCTGAAGCTTTCTTT. Translating it yields CASSEGYGAEAFF.